This entry lists 6 T cell receptor beta chains sequenced from one sample in a study of T-cell reconstitution after alpha-beta-depleted transplantation in children. As it was prepared, the TCRbeta library received unique molecular identifiers. TCRdb reanalysed the PCR reads using MiXCR and keeps one entry per CDR3 protein. The table shows about 580,000 distinct CDR3 sequences, with 27% occurring only once. Sequenced here: PBMCs, sampled before TCRalphabeta/CD19-depleted stem cell transplant. The source is a boy younger than two with Wiskott-Aldrich syndrome, due to receive a stem cell transplant.

The rearrangement uses TRBV29-1 and TRBJ2-7; a possible D gene is TRBD1 (5 bases). Germline CDR1 and CDR2: SQVTM and ANQGSEA. The CDR3 extends over 15 amino acids. V was clipped by 0 bases and J by 2 bases, with 14 bases between them. DNA of the CDR3: TGCAGCGTTGAAGATAGGTGGGGCGGAACCTACGAGCAGTACTTC. Translation gives CSVEDRWGGTYEQYF.

The chain recombines TRBV9 with TRBJ2-2, with 8 bases matching TRBD2. Germline loops: CDR1 SGDLS, CDR2 YYNGEE. CDR3 length equals 14 residues. V shed 1 base, J shed 6 bases, and the junction held 2 bases outside the gene matches. The CDR3 DNA reads as TGTGCCAGCAGCGTACGGGGGGGGGCCGGGGAGCTGTTTTTT. Translation gives CASSVRGGAGELFF.

The gene calls are TRBV7-2 and TRBJ2-1; 7 bases map to TRBD2. Germline assignment: CDR1 SGHTA and CDR2 FQGNSA. The CDR3 contains 13 residues. The V and J ends lost 1 base and 9 bases, in that order; junction bases with no gene match: 3. Here the CDR3 DNA reads TGTGCCAGCAGCTTAGTGGCTAGCGGTGAGCAGTTCTTC. Amino acids: CASSLVASGEQFF.

V usage is TRBV29-1 and J usage is TRBJ2-5, with D perhaps given as TRBD1 or TRBD2 (6 bases each). The V end was cut by 3 bases, the J end by 13 bases, with 21 bases between. Germline values: CDR1 SQVTM, CDR2 ANQGSEA. The CDR3 consists of 13 residues. Here the CDR3 DNA reads TGCAGCGTTGAGACTACCCCGGGGGCCCCGACGTACTTC. Translated: CSVETTPGAPTYF.

The chain couples TRBV24-1 to TRBJ1-4, with 10 bases that match TRBD1. The CDR3 has 15 amino acids. CDR1 KGHDR and CDR2 SFDVKD come from the germline V gene. Germline trimming cut 3 bases from V and 8 bases from J; bases unmatched to any gene: 5. CDR3: CATSDTGQGREKLFF. CDR3 DNA: TGTGCCACCAGTGATACGGGACAGGGGCGAGAAAAACTGTTTTTT.

The V gene is TRBV12-3 or TRBV12-4, the J gene TRBJ1-2, with 8 bases matching TRBD1. With V trimmed by 3 bases and J by 0 bases, 3 bases remained unmatched. The CDR3 runs 15 residues. CDR3 in DNA: TGTGCCAGCAGTTTCCAGGACAGGGCTAACTATGGCTACACCTTC. Encoded protein: CASSFQDRANYGYTF.